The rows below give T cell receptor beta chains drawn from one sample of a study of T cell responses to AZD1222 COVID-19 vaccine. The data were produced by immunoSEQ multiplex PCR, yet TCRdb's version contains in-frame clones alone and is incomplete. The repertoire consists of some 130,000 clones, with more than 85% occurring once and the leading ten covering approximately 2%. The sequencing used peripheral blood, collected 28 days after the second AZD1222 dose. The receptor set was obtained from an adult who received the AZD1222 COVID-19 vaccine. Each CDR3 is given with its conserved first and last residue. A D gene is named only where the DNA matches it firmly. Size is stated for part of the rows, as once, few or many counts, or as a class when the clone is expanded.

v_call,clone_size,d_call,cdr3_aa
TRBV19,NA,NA,CASSPAGPGLEKLFF
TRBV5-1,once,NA,CASSLTSPSYNEQFF
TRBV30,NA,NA,CASNPSRGSTDTQYF
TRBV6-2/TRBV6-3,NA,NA,CASSYSKAVGYGYTF
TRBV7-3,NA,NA,CASSFDWGNEQFF
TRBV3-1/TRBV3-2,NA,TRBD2,CASSPWTRQETQYF
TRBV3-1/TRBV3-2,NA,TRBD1,CASSQEQGTLNYGYTF
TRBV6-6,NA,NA,CASSYFPNSPLHF
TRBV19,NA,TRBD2,CASSINLLAGATGELFF
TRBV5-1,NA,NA,CASRLNGGTEAFF
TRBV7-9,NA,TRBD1,CASSPQGAYEQYF
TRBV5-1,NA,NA,CASSLALDTGELFF
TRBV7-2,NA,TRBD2,CASSLPGLAGAFLYNEQFF
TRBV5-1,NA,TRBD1,CASSLDRDGPGELFF
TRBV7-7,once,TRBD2,CASSLRRGMETQYF
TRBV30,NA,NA,CAWSVSSTQYF
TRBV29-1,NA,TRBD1,CSVEGGQGSEAFF
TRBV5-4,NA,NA,CASSLWGSGNTIYF
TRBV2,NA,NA,CASSVQGAEDTQYF
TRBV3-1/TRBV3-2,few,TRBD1,CASSHTGTGGVYGYTF
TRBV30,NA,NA,CAWGVRADTQYF
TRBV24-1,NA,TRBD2,CATSSTSGMGYNEQFF
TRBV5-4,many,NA,CASGPQVSYEQYF
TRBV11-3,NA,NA,CASSLLRSTGELFF
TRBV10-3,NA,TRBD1,CATAGQGNTEAFF
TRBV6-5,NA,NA,CASSPRRGQIYEQYF
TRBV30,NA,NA,CAWALGGINEQFF
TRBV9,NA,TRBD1,CASSQGQGGSYEQYF
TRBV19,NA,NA,CASSMLATAAFF
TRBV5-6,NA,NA,CASRVGFSPLHF
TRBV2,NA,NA,CASSSGQGEKLFF
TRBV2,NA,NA,CASNEDRGNTIYF
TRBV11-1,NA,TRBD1,CASSFETGDFGNTIYF
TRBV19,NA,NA,CASTRARWGTQYF
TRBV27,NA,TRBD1,CASGKQGAGDTQYF
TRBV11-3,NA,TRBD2,CASSLREGGLWGTDTQYF
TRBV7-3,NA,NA,CASSPPGVSYNEQFF
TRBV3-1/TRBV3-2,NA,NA,CASSFTGPQETQYF
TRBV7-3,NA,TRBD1,CASSTQGGTEAFF
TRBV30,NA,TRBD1,CAWSSGQQETQYF
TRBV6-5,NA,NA,CASSYPGTEGYTF
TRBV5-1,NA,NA,CASSLERQGVTEAFF
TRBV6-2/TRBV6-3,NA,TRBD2,CASSSHSGRAEEDTQYF
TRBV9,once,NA,CASSVDRAFGYTF
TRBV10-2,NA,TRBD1,CASSLTGVNSPLHF
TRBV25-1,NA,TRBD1,CARPSTGPDTEAFF
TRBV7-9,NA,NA,CASSSSGADSYNEQFF
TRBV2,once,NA,CASSREHSNQPQHF
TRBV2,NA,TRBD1,CASSGDRPYGYTF
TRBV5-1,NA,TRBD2,CASSLDGTSGIDEQFF
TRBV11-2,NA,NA,CASSSTFEGVRQYF
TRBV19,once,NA,CASTTPSPGVRRGGYTF
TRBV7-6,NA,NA,CASSSTRLDTQYF
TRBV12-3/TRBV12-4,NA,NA,CASSFQNQPQHF
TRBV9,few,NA,CASRVKVKYNEQFF